This T cell receptor (beta chain) was found in a study of blood T cell repertoires in COVID-19. In its sample, this clone was seen many times. Profiling relied on immunoSEQ multiplex PCR, and the TCRdb table lists in-frame clones only, not all of them. The sample yields about 220,000 clones, about 86% seen once. This CDR3 is built from 15 residues. CDR1 and CDR2 (germline): MNHNY, SVGAGI (reference sequence). V trimming: 2 bases; J trimming: 3 bases; junction bases outside the gene matches: 6. V usage is TRBV6-6 and J usage is TRBJ2-5, with TRBD2 matching over 7 bases. Specimen: PBMCs or T cells enriched from blood (not recorded which). The receptor was derived from a woman in her thirties or forties with acute COVID-19. CDR3 sequence (DNA): TGTGCCAGCAGTTACAGTCCTAGCGGAAAAGAGACCCAGTACTTC. It yields the protein CASSYSPSGKETQYF.